This T cell receptor (beta chain) was sequenced during a study of T cells in Graves' hyperthyroidism and ophthalmopathy. Amplified TCR beta CDR3 regions came from RNA transcripts. HTBI primers drove first-round RT-PCR of the TCR CDR3. TCRdb itself ran the multiplex PCR reads through MiXCR, one entry per CDR3 protein. The sample has around 610,000 distinct CDR3 sequences; about 15% are singletons. Each 10 ml fresh peripheral blood draw supplied the PBMCs. This clonotype has ten or more counts. One junction end does not reproduce the germline sequence, and a read error may be involved. The sequenced sample was blood. This receptor was taken from a woman aged 40 to 50 with Graves' ophthalmopathy.

Here the CDR3 reads CAGSSNYEQYF. The CDR3 nucleotides read TGTGCCGGCAGTAGCAACTACGAGCAGTACTTC. The rearrangement joins TRBV6-1 to TRBJ2-7; D gene unclear. This CDR3 contains 11 residues. Germline V gene sequence: CDR1 MNHNS, CDR2 SASEGT.